The 14 T cell receptor beta chains in this list originate from one sample, sequenced in a study of shared clonotypes between healthy human individuals. Assay: immunoSEQ multiplex PCR; the TCRdb copy retains only in-frame clones and omits some. The sample lists roughly 500,000 clones; 81% were seen once. Sequencing was performed on PBMCs. The receptors derive from a woman between 40 and 50 years old in good health. Some clones in this sample may be carry-over from other donors' samples.

This clone is a singleton in its sample. The chain links TRBV4-3 to TRBJ2-7; 11 bases line up with TRBD2. This CDR3 is built from 16 residues. Germline lookup yields CDR1 LGHNA and CDR2 YSLEER. J was trimmed by 0 bases and V by 0 bases; bases with no gene match: 1. Here the CDR3 reads CASSQDSGRASYEQYF. DNA of the CDR3: TGCGCCAGCAGCCAAGATAGCGGGAGGGCCTCCTACGAGCAGTACTTC.

The rearrangement links TRBV7-6 to TRBJ1-1; D is unclear. V was clipped by 5 bases and J by 0 bases, with 13 bases between them. Germline V CDR1 and CDR2: SGHVS, FNYEAQ. The CDR3 length is 15 residues. The CDR3 spells CASSPTPKMNTEAFF. In DNA form, the CDR3 reads TGTGCCAGCAGCCCCACCCCCAAAATGAACACTGAAGCTTTCTTT.

The chain combines TRBV28 with TRBJ1-2; D is undetermined. Trimming shortened V by 2 bases and J by 4 bases, and 17 bases separated the two germline ends. Germline CDR1 reads MDHEN; CDR2 reads SYDVKM. The CDR3 is made up of 16 amino acids. CDR3 in DNA: TGTGCCAGCAGTTTACCTCGGGAAATACCAACCTATGGCTACACCTTC. Residues: CASSLPREIPTYGYTF.

The chain uses TRBV5-5 and TRBJ1-5; a weak D match, TRBD1 (5 bases). Germline values: CDR1 SGHKS, CDR2 YYEKEE (reference sequence). CDR3 size: 15 residues. V lost 5 bases and J lost 7, with 19 bases in between. The CDR3 sequence: CASSWTSLLPQPQHF. The DNA for the CDR3 is TGTGCCAGCAGTTGGACAAGCCTCCTGCCGCAGCCCCAGCATTTT. Supplemented by reference TRBV5-5 and TRBJ1-5, the full variable domain reads DAGVTQSPTHLIKTRGQQVTLRCSPISGHKSVSWYQQVLGQGPQFIFQYYEKEERGRGNFPDRFSARQFPNYSSELNVNALLLGDSALYLCASSWTSLLPQPQHFGDGTRLSIL.

Comments on this clone: One base separates it from a far larger clone, so it is likely a read error. The chain employs TRBV29-1 and TRBJ2-5, with no clear D. Germline V lookup: CDR1 SQVTM, CDR2 ANQGSEA. This CDR3 is 13 amino acids long. The CDR3 loop is CRVERQPLETQYF. CDR3 coding DNA: TGCAGAGTTGAACGGCAGCCACTGGAGACCCAGTACTTC.

The chain combines TRBV5-6 with TRBJ1-2; 8 nucleotides agree with TRBD1. This CDR3 comprises 14 residues. V lost 6 bases and J lost 4; bases outside the gene matches: 8. Germline V lookup: CDR1 SGHDT, CDR2 YYEEEE. For the CDR3, the DNA is TGTGCCAGCACCTTAGGACAGGGAAGCTATGGCTACACCTTC. Amino acids: CASTLGQGSYGYTF. Looking up the rest from reference TRBV5-6 and TRBJ1-2 gives the full variable domain: DAGVTQSPTHLIKTRGQQVTLRCSPKSGHDTVSWYQQALGQGPQFIFQYYEEEERQRGNFPDRFSGHQFPNYSSELNVNALLLGDSALYLCASTLGQGSYGYTFGSGTRLTVV.

This clone was seen just once. V usage is TRBV9 and J usage is TRBJ2-2, with 10 bases fitting TRBD2. V dropped 3 bases and J dropped 4; count of bases not matched to a gene: 6. Germline CDR1 and CDR2: SGDLS and YYNGEE. The CDR3 totals 16 residues. CDR3 sequence (DNA): TGTGCCAGCAGCGCAACTAGCGGGGAGCGCACCGGGGAGCTGTTTTTT. This gives the protein CASSATSGERTGELFF. The full variable domain, its missing parts supplied by reference TRBV9 and TRBJ2-2, is DSGVTQTPKHLITATGQRVTLRCSPRSGDLSVYWYQQSLDQGLQFLIQYYNGEERAKGNILERFSAQQFPDLHSELNLSSLELGDSALYFCASSATSGERTGELFFGEGSRLTVL.

This clone was counted once. The chain has TRBV29-1 and TRBJ2-4, with a tentative D call TRBD1 (6 bases). This CDR3 has 13 amino acids. Trimming removed 4 bases from V and 4 bases from J, with 11 bases in between. Germline V gene sequence: CDR1 SQVTM, CDR2 ANQGSEA. DNA for the CDR3: TGCAGCGTTGGAGGGGGACCAAAAAACATTCAGTACTTC. It is translated as CSVGGGPKNIQYF.

This clone was detected once. The rearrangement joins TRBV27 to TRBJ2-7, with D maybe TRBD2 (6 bases). Germline V lookup: CDR1 MNHEY, CDR2 SMNVEV (reference sequence). The CDR3 length is 14 residues. V lost 2 bases and J 5 bases, leaving 13 bases between the germline ends. CDR3 nucleotides: TGTGCCAGCAGTTTACTTGGGGCGGGGAACGAGCAGTACTTC. Protein product: CASSLLGAGNEQYF.

This clone has a handful of counts. The rearrangement joins TRBV28 to TRBJ2-7; 7 bases are a match to TRBD2. The germline CDR1 and CDR2 sequences are MDHEN and SYDVKM. CDR3 length: 16 amino acids. Trimming took 3 bases from V and 0 from J; bases not matched to a gene: 8. CDR3 region: CASSFASGRNSYEQYF. CDR3 DNA sequence: TGTGCCAGCAGTTTTGCTAGCGGAAGGAACTCCTACGAGCAGTACTTC.

As to this clone: This likely traces to a read error, being one base from a far larger clone. The chain uses TRBV30 and TRBJ1-2; a weak D match, TRBD1 (6 bases). Per the germline V gene, CDR1 is GTSNPN and CDR2 is SVGIG (reference sequence). Trimming cost V 7 bases and J 7 bases, with 22 bases left between them. The CDR3 length is 14 residues. The CDR3 DNA sequence: TGTGCCTTGGGCTCAAAGGGACATTGGCGTGGCTACACCTTC. Protein sequence: CALGSKGHWRGYTF.

The chain uses TRBV6-5 and TRBJ2-3; D not resolved. CDR1 is MNHEY, CDR2 SVGAGI, per germline. V lost 5 bases and J 0 bases, leaving 6 bases between the germline ends. The CDR3 runs 13 residues. As DNA, the CDR3 is TGTGCCAGCAGTACCCCTAGCACAGATACGCAGTATTTT. Translated: CASSTPSTDTQYF.

V and J are TRBV27 and TRBJ2-2; TRBD2 aligns across 9 bases. V gave up 4 bases and J gave up 1 base; unmatched junction bases: 10. Germline CDR1 MNHEY, CDR2 SMNVEV (reference sequence). This CDR3 is built from 18 residues. Here the CDR3 reads CASSSTNPTSGNTGELFF. The CDR3 nucleotides are TGTGCCAGCAGTTCCACAAACCCGACTAGCGGGAACACCGGGGAGCTGTTTTTT.

The V gene is TRBV2, the J gene TRBJ2-5, with 12 nucleotides matching TRBD2. The DNA matches TRBJ2-7 better at its end, which makes the J call doubtful. The CDR3 totals 17 residues. CDR1 is SNHLY and CDR2 is FYNNEI in the germline V gene. CDR3: CASIGTSGSGGETEQYF. The DNA of the CDR3 is TGTGCCAGCATTGGGACTAGCGGGTCGGGGGGTGAGACCGAGCAGTACTTC.